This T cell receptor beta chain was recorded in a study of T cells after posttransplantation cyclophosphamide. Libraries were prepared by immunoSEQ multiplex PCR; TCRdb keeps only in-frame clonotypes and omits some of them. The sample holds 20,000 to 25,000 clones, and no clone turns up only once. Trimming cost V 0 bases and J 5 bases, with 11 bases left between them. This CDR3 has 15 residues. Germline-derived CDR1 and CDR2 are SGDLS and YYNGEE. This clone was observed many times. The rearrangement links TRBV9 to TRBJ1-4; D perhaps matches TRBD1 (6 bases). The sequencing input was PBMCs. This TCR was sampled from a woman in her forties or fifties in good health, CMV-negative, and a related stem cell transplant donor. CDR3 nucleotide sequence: TGTGCCAGCAGCGTAGCGGGGGGCCTCAATGAAAAACTGTTTTTT. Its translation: CASSVAGGLNEKLFF.